This entry concerns a single TCR beta chain. What it binds is unknown. Other DNA sequences from this sample encode an identical CDR3 as well. Only in-frame clones appear in the TCRdb table, and some are missing; sequencing was by immunoSEQ multiplex PCR. The sample gives about 67,000 clones, around 80% of which show up once; 4% to 5.5% is in the top ten. V lost 0 bases and J lost 3; bases outside the gene matches: 5. Per the germline V gene, CDR1 is SGHRS and CDR2 is YFSETQ. The length of the CDR3 is 15 residues. As to time point: baseline, week 1 (first vaccination visit). Regarding treatment: pre-vaccination baseline after standard-of-care therapy. These data come from a study of a mutant IDH1 vaccine in newly diagnosed glioma. Study-wide context: The treated population exhibited a male proportion of 62.5%, a female proportion of about 38%, and a mean age of roughly 41 years.

Study results and limitations: Vaccination elicited immune responses in 90% to 95% of patients.

The J gene is TRBJ2-5, the V gene TRBV5-1, with 7 bases that match TRBD1. Here the sequenced sample was peripheral blood mononuclear cells (PBMCs), taken from a glioma patient treated with radiotherapy, temozolomide or both. The sequence came from a woman aged 18-30 years with glioma. Some clones in this sample may be carry-over from other donors' samples. The CDR3 DNA is TGCGCCAGCAGCTTGGCCGGGACAGAGAAAGAGACCCAGTACTTC. Translation gives CASSLAGTEKETQYF.